This is a list of T cell receptor beta chains from one sample in a study of regulatory T cells. The data were produced by immunoSEQ multiplex PCR, yet TCRdb's version contains in-frame clones alone and is incomplete. The sample gives over 25,000 clones, just under 95% of which show up once; about 1.4% is in the top ten. Input material: conventional CD4+ T cells sorted from blood. These receptor sequences come from a person aged 18 to 35 with CD3G deficiency. Each CDR3 is given with its conserved first and last residue. A D gene is named only where the DNA matches it firmly. Not all rows give a size; the values are once, few, many and, for expanded clones, a class.

TRBJ2-1,TRBV6-1,-,-,CASSALADEQFF,TGTGCCAGCAGTGCCCTAGCAGATGAGCAGTTCTTC
TRBJ1-1,TRBV11-2,-,-,CASSPWGPDTEAFF,TGTGCCAGCAGTCCCTGGGGTCCGGACACTGAAGCTTTCTTT
TRBJ2-1,TRBV19,-,-,CASSQSFMRRSSYNEQFF,TGTGCCAGTAGTCAGAGTTTTATGCGGAGAAGCTCCTACAATGAGCAGTTCTTC
TRBJ2-5,TRBV28,once,-,CASSSSSKTQYF,TGTGCCAGCAGTTCCTCCTCAAAGACCCAGTACTTC
TRBJ2-7,TRBV5-1,few,-,CASKEPRGYEQYF,TGCGCCAGCAAGGAGCCGAGAGGTTACGAGCAGTACTTC
TRBJ1-6,TRBV6-5,few,-,CASSYVQGNSPLHF,TGTGCCAGCAGTTACGTGCAGGGGAATTCACCCCTCCACTTT
TRBJ2-7,TRBV18,-,-,CASSPRGGSGEQYF,TGTGCCAGCTCACCACGAGGGGGATCTGGGGAGCAGTACTTC
TRBJ1-1,TRBV9,-,-,CASSQPPGPNTMNTEAFF,TGTGCCAGCAGTCAACCTCCGGGACCGAATACGATGAACACTGAAGCTTTCTTT
TRBJ2-3,TRBV5-1,-,-,CASRTVGDTDTQYF,TGCGCCAGCAGGACCGTAGGGGACACAGATACGCAGTATTTT
TRBJ2-6,TRBV6-1,-,-,CASKGQAGANVLTF,TGTGCCAGCAAGGGGCAAGCTGGGGCCAACGTCCTGACTTTC
TRBJ2-1,TRBV23-1,-,TRBD2,CASDPGLAEAEQFF,TGCGCCAGCGACCCGGGACTAGCGGAGGCTGAGCAGTTCTTC
TRBJ2-7,TRBV4-1,-,-,CASSLFLSYEQYF,TGCGCCAGCAGCCTGTTCCTCAGCTACGAGCAGTACTTC
TRBJ2-1,TRBV21-1,-,-,CASSSAPGLAGAHEQFF,TGTGCCAGCAGCAGCGCCCCGGGACTAGCGGGAGCCCATGAGCAGTTCTTC
TRBJ2-1,TRBV5-1,-,-,CASSLEPGVVPNEQFF,TGCGCCAGCAGCTTGGAGCCAGGGGTAGTCCCTAATGAGCAGTTCTTC
TRBJ2-7,TRBV28,-,TRBD1,CASSSGTGFDYEQYF,TGTGCCAGCAGTTCGGGGACAGGGTTCGACTACGAGCAGTACTTC
TRBJ2-1,TRBV5-1,once,TRBD1,CASSPGQGPYNEQFF,TGCGCCAGCAGCCCCGGACAGGGCCCCTACAATGAGCAGTTCTTC
TRBJ2-1,TRBV28,-,-,CASSLPGAYNEQFF,TGTGCCAGCAGTTTACCGGGAGCCTACAATGAGCAGTTCTTC
TRBJ2-1,TRBV28,-,TRBD2,CASSSRTSGSLAEQFF,TGTGCCAGCAGTTCCAGGACTAGCGGGAGCTTGGCTGAGCAGTTCTTC
TRBJ1-4,TRBV28,-,-,CATSRGNEKLFF,TGTGCCACCTCCAGGGGAAATGAAAAACTGTTTTTT
TRBJ2-1,TRBV28,-,TRBD2,CASSPFGLAGGNEQFF,TGTGCCAGCAGTCCCTTTGGACTAGCGGGAGGCAATGAGCAGTTCTTC
TRBJ2-5,TRBV7-2,-,-,CASSLWLVGGPNQETQYF,TGTGCCAGCAGCTTATGGTTGGTTGGGGGGCCAAACCAAGAGACCCAGTACTTC
TRBJ2-3,TRBV5-1,-,-,CASSLYRDTDTQYF,TGCGCCAGCAGCTTGTACAGGGATACAGATACGCAGTATTTT
TRBJ2-7,TRBV5-1,-,TRBD1,CASSLGQGGSYEQYF,TGCGCCAGCAGCTTGGGACAGGGGGGCTCCTACGAGCAGTACTTC
TRBJ2-7,TRBV5-1,-,TRBD1,CASSWGQGFEQYF,TGCGCCAGCAGCTGGGGACAGGGTTTCGAGCAGTACTTC
TRBJ2-3,TRBV5-1,-,-,CASSLTQTDTQYF,TGCGCCAGCAGCTTGACCCAGACAGATACGCAGTATTTT
TRBJ1-2,TRBV7-2,once,-,CASSLGLSNYGYTF,TGTGCCAGCAGCTTAGGACTTTCCAACTATGGCTACACCTTC
TRBJ2-7,TRBV6-6,-,-,CASIRTPSGEQYF,TGTGCCAGCATACGGACACCCTCTGGCGAGCAGTACTTC
TRBJ2-2,TRBV6-1,few,TRBD2,CASSFSGSAGELFF,TGTGCCAGCAGTTTTAGCGGGAGTGCCGGGGAGCTGTTTTTT
TRBJ2-2,TRBV28,-,TRBD2,CASSPSGRKTGELFF,TGTGCCAGCAGCCCTAGCGGGAGAAAAACCGGGGAGCTGTTTTTT
TRBJ1-5,TRBV2,-,TRBD1,CASSRLLFGTGGNSNQPQHF,TGTGCCAGCAGTCGCCTTCTGTTTGGGACAGGGGGGAATAGCAATCAGCCCCAGCATTTT
TRBJ2-1,TRBV11-2,-,TRBD2,CASSSTRGGDNEQFF,TGTGCCAGCAGTAGCACACGGGGGGGTGACAATGAGCAGTTCTTC
TRBJ2-5,TRBV7-2,-,TRBD2,CASSSDGLAGGLETQYF,TGTGCCAGCAGCTCCGACGGACTAGCGGGGGGGTTGGAGACCCAGTACTTC
TRBJ1-2,TRBV5-1,-,-,CASSTGTTAYGYTF,TGCGCCAGCAGCACCGGGACCACGGCCTATGGCTACACCTTC
TRBJ2-2,TRBV28,-,-,CASSFLPTGELFF,TGTGCCAGCAGTTTCCTACCTACCGGGGAGCTGTTTTTT
TRBJ2-2,TRBV28,once,TRBD1,CASSLWAGQGASGELFF,TGTGCCAGCAGTTTATGGGCGGGACAGGGGGCGTCCGGGGAGCTGTTTTTT
TRBJ2-1,TRBV21-1,-,-,CASSKVGSNEQFF,TGTGCCAGCAGCAAAGTGGGGTCCAATGAGCAGTTCTTC
TRBJ2-2,TRBV6-6,-,-,CASSWGHGTGELFF,TGTGCCAGCAGTTGGGGCCACGGCACCGGGGAGCTGTTTTTT
TRBJ2-3,TRBV5-1,-,-,CASSLGRADTQYF,TGCGCCAGCAGCTTGGGACGAGCAGATACGCAGTATTTT
TRBJ1-4,TRBV5-4,few,-,CASTGPNEKLFF,TGTGCCAGCACGGGGCCAAATGAAAAACTGTTTTTT
TRBJ2-2,TRBV5-1,-,TRBD2,CASSSGTSGKNTGELFF,TGCGCCAGCAGCTCCGGGACTAGCGGGAAAAACACCGGGGAGCTGTTTTTT
TRBJ2-1,TRBV27,-,TRBD2,CASSLFIRLAAYNEQFF,TGTGCCAGCAGTTTATTCATCCGGCTAGCGGCCTACAATGAGCAGTTCTTC
TRBJ2-2,TRBV5-1,-,TRBD2,CASSQGLAGESTGELFF,TGCGCCAGCAGCCAGGGACTAGCGGGAGAGTCCACCGGGGAGCTGTTTTTT
TRBJ1-4,TRBV6-4,-,TRBD1,CASSPPEGQGNEKLFF,TGTGCCAGCAGTCCCCCCGAGGGACAGGGGAACGAAAAACTGTTTTTT
TRBJ1-3,TRBV5-6,-,TRBD1,CASSLDRGVNTIYF,TGTGCCAGCAGCTTGGACAGGGGGGTGAACACCATATATTTT
TRBJ1-5,TRBV10-3,-,-,CAISAEWRGQPQHF,TGTGCCATCAGTGCGGAATGGAGGGGACAGCCCCAGCATTTT
TRBJ2-1,TRBV6-1,-,-,CASSEFGGEQFF,TGTGCCAGCAGTGAGTTCGGGGGTGAGCAGTTCTTC
TRBJ2-7,TRBV5-6,-,-,CASSLLGNYEQYF,TGTGCCAGCAGCTTGTTGGGGAACTACGAGCAGTACTTC
TRBJ2-1,TRBV5-1,-,TRBD1,CASSFGQGPSNEQFF,TGCGCCAGCAGCTTTGGACAGGGTCCTTCCAATGAGCAGTTCTTC
TRBJ1-5,TRBV19,-,-,CASSIAWALNQPQHF,TGTGCCAGTAGTATAGCGTGGGCCCTCAATCAGCCCCAGCATTTT
TRBJ2-2,TRBV5-1,once,-,CASSWIAPGPTNTGELFF,TGCGCCAGCAGCTGGATCGCACCGGGACCGACGAACACCGGGGAGCTGTTTTTT